This T cell receptor beta chain was observed in a study of regulatory T cells in long-lasting Graves disease (dated by TCRdb to the early 2020s). Notes on the research overall: Persistent Graves' disease was defined as persistently positive TSH receptor autoantibodies together with antithyroid drug treatment for over 5 years. Persistent Graves' disease patients in the clinical cohort had taken antithyroid drugs for approximately 9.5 years on average. The study was registered as a clinical trial and conducted in China. Persistent Graves' disease patients were compared with newly diagnosed Graves' disease patients by peripheral blood TCR sequencing and RNA sequencing. TCR sequencing covered around 13 persistent and around 20 newly diagnosed Graves' disease patients, around 33 samples in total. Findings and caveats that apply to the study as a whole: Persistent Graves' disease patients showed lower TCR Shannon entropy and fewer highly expanded clones than newly diagnosed patients, suggesting clonal expansion. The authors acknowledged the small sample size as a limitation that may reduce accuracy. Only the TCR beta chain was sequenced and analyzed. Because the primary lesion, thyroid tissue, could not be accessed, the study looked at peripheral blood alone. Patients with persistent disease shared more public clonotypes (fewer than 3,000) than newly diagnosed patients did (about 970). Persistent disease showed preferential use of TRBV28, TRBJ1-2 and TRBJ2-5, whereas newly diagnosed disease favored TRBV20-1 and TRBJ2-1.

The germline V gene (reference sequence) yields MNHEY for CDR1 and SMNVEV for CDR2. The V end gives up 7 bases and the J end 5 bases, leaving 9 bases in the junction not matched to a gene. The CDR3 starts with the cysteine, ends with the phenylalanine, and has 15 residues. Only the CDR3 DNA stays, 45 bases, in frame from base 1. The library was made by multiplex PCR. Sequencing was carried out with an Illumina HiSeq 4000. TCR beta libraries were built with iRepertoire HTBI primers and Arm-PCR amplification of CDR3 regions. Gel purification was performed on PCR products prior to sequencing. Per the source publication's procedure: Gene usage analysis of CDR3 amino acid clonotypes relied on the 60 to 65 TRBV and 15 or so TRBJ segments identified across samples. COPE and FqMerger were used to merge filtered high-quality paired reads into contigs. BLAST was used to align contigs to IMGT TRBV, TRBD and TRBJ reference genes, and CDR3 was defined according to IMGT. Any clonotype with a frequency above 0.1% was classified as a highly expanded clone. Shannon entropy was used to measure repertoire diversity, and the Gini coefficient was used to measure V-J evenness. Clonotypes shared by more than one individual were considered public. TCRdb trimmed the raw reads at Q25, called clones with MiXCR and kept productive beta chains. Each CDR3 protein appears once, grouped with its most common genes and DNA. The V and J calls reflect TCRdb's pipeline rather than the authors' work. The sample table lists roughly 360,000 distinct CDR3 sequences, 23% of them with a count of one. Of the sample, roughly a quarter falls within the top ten clones.

This clonotype was observed a few times. Its antigen has not been determined. No much larger clone exists at a distance of one base, and base qualities are not known. The time point label for this specimen denotes: persistent/refractory GD, antithyroid drugs over 5 years with positive TRAb. For both TCR sequencing and RNA sequencing, RNA was extracted from PBMCs in TRIzol. The diagnosis of Graves' disease was made according to American Thyroid Association guidelines. The patients came from an endocrinology department in Xi'an, China. Each patient gave 9 to 10 milliliters of peripheral blood, collected in an EDTA anticoagulant tube. Ficoll Paque Plus density gradient separation was used to isolate PBMCs, and no additional T cell sorting was done. An Agilent 2100 Bioanalyzer and agarose gel were used to check RNA quality, and a NanoDrop 2000 was used to measure RNA concentration.

The sequence was collected from a woman aged 40 to 49 with Graves disease. Donor details come from another sample of the same person, matched by shared clones. This sample comprised peripheral blood mononuclear cells (PBMCs), obtained when the disease was refractory, from a patient treated with antithyroid drugs. The rearranged segments are TRBV27 and TRBJ2-7, with 12 bases matching TRBD1. This receptor carries the CDR3 CASMGLGTGGDEQYF. The DNA sequence reads TGTGCCAGCATGGGCTTGGGGACAGGGGGCGACGAGCAGTACTTC.